These 8 T cell receptor beta chains were sequenced from one sample in a study of T cells in Graves' hyperthyroidism and ophthalmopathy. From RNA transcripts, TCR beta CDR3 regions were amplified. The HTBI primer set drove a first-round RT-PCR of the TCR CDR3. A single record per CDR3 protein comes from TCRdb applying MiXCR to the multiplex PCR reads. Among more than 500,000 distinct CDR3 sequences listed, 35% to 50% were seen once. Sequenced input: peripheral blood or thyroid tissue (not recorded which). The receptors come from an adult woman with Graves' disease, either hyperthyroidism or ophthalmopathy (not recorded which).

This clonotype was detected ten times or more. The chain has TRBV7-9 and TRBJ2-5, with 7 bases fitting TRBD1. CDR3 length equals 16 residues. The J segment lost 1 base and the V segment lost 5 bases, leaving 10 bases of the junction unmatched. Germline-derived CDR1 and CDR2 are SEHNR and FQNEAQ (reference sequence). The CDR3 is CASSEDRAQPQETQYF. The CDR3 coding sequence is TGTGCCAGCAGCGAAGACAGGGCGCAGCCCCAAGAGACCCAGTACTTC.

The chain joins TRBV10-3 to TRBJ2-5; D is unclear. CDR1 and CDR2 (germline): ENHRY, SYGVKD. The CDR3 covers 16 residues. Trimming removed 3 bases from V and 5 bases from J, with 19 bases in between. The CDR3 is CAISDEAIGGKETQYF. The CDR3 DNA follows: TGTGCCATCAGTGACGAAGCGATTGGTGGTAAGGAGACCCAGTACTTC.

This clonotype was seen once. The J gene is TRBJ2-5, the V gene TRBV12-3 or TRBV12-4; the match to TRBD1 covers 8 bases. This CDR3 contains 14 residues. Trimming removed 4 bases from V and 4 bases from J; junction bases left unmatched: 5. CDR3 DNA sequence: TGTGCCAGCAGTTCGGACAGGGTTCGAGAGACCCAGTACTTC. It yields the protein CASSSDRVRETQYF.

This clonotype was seen only a few times. The chain has TRBV6-5 and TRBJ2-7; the D gene is possibly TRBD2 (6 bases). The CDR3 runs to 15 residues. Trimming took off 6 bases at V and 0 bases at J, with 15 bases between the two ends. From germline, CDR1 is MNHEY and CDR2 SVGAGI. The DNA for the CDR3 is TGTGCCAGCAGCCTCTACCCGACTAGCTCCTACGAGCAGTACTTC. It is translated as CASSLYPTSSYEQYF.

The V gene is TRBV6-1, the J gene TRBJ2-5, with D perhaps TRBD1 (6 bases). The V end lost 9 bases, the J end lost 9 bases, and 20 bases lay between the germline ends. The CDR3 covers 13 residues. The germline V gene encodes CDR1 MNHNS and CDR2 SASEGT. Here the CDR3 reads CASTRGSNQPQYF. In nucleotides, the CDR3 is TGTGCCAGTACCAGGGGAAGCAATCAGCCCCAGTACTTC.

This clonotype was seen at least ten times. The J gene is TRBJ2-6, the V gene TRBV5-5; maybe TRBD1 (6 bases). The ends were cut back, 5 bases at V and 2 bases at J, with 11 bases in the middle. In germline, CDR1 is SGHKS, CDR2 YYEKEE (reference sequence). This CDR3 is 15 amino acids long. CDR3 residues: CASSSRGTGANVLTF. The DNA of the CDR3 is TGTGCCAGCAGTTCCAGGGGAACTGGGGCCAACGTCCTGACTTTC.

The rearrangement joins TRBV19 to TRBJ1-1; D remains unclear. Trimming cost V 5 bases and J 4 bases, with 17 bases left between them. CDR3 length: 15 amino acids. In germline, CDR1 is LNHDA, CDR2 SQIVND (reference sequence). In DNA form, the CDR3 reads TGTGCCAGTAGTCTCTCCAACTCGGGTGGCACTGAAGCTTTCTTT. Its protein product is CASSLSNSGGTEAFF.

The V and J genes are TRBV2 and TRBJ2-5; possibly TRBD1 for D (6 bases). CDR1 is SNHLY and CDR2 is FYNNEI in the germline V gene. CDR3 length: 12 amino acids. Between the trimmed V and J ends, which lost 8 bases and 2 bases, there was a span of 9 bases. The CDR3: CASVGTQETQYF. The CDR3 DNA reads TGTGCCAGCGTCGGGACACAAGAGACCCAGTACTTC.